This T cell receptor beta chain was captured by sequencing in a study of T cell repertoires in cytomegalovirus infection (dated 2019 in TCRdb). For the study in its entirety: Because public TCR beta signatures pointed to carriage of CMV infection together with the matching HLA type, the HLA type of each donor mattered for the analysis.

The germline V gene encodes CDR1 SGHVS and CDR2 FQNEAQ. V drops 2 bases and J drops 2 bases, leaving 25 bases in between. From the cysteine through the phenylalanine, the CDR3 covers 19 amino acids. Just the 57-base CDR3 DNA is kept, in frame starting at base 1. This clonotype showed up many times. Its specific antigen is unknown. It has no much larger one-base neighbor in the sample; base qualities were not kept. The instrument given in TCRdb is Illumina HiSeq 1500. TCRdb reworked the public reads: Q25 trimming with fastp, MiXCR clone assembly, productive beta chains retained. One record per CDR3 amino acid sequence lists the most common genes and DNA. A total of about 490,000 distinct CDR3 sequences appear in this sample, more than 15% of them only once. The ten largest clones take up 20% to 30% of the sample. Results the study describes overall, beyond this receptor: In both this cohort and an independent cohort of some 370 donors, the cumulative frequency of public TCR beta family members distinguished carriers of CMV infection plus the relevant HLA type. In the ex vivo response, HLA-C-restricted CMV-specific TCR beta clonotypes were dominant, and in two of eight donors the single most frequent clonotype came from this HLA-C-restricted group.

This chain joins TRBV7-8 to TRBJ2-7, and TRBD1 may be the D gene, going by 6 matching bases. The sequencing sample was made of CD8+ T cells from PBMCs. This receptor was obtained from a human donor in good health (CMV status not recorded). Some clones in this sample may be carry-over from other donors' samples. At the DNA level, the sequence is TGTGCCAGCAGCTTAAGGGGTCCAGGGGAAAAGGGAGATACCTACGAGCAGTACTTC. This codes for CASSLRGPGEKGDTYEQYF.